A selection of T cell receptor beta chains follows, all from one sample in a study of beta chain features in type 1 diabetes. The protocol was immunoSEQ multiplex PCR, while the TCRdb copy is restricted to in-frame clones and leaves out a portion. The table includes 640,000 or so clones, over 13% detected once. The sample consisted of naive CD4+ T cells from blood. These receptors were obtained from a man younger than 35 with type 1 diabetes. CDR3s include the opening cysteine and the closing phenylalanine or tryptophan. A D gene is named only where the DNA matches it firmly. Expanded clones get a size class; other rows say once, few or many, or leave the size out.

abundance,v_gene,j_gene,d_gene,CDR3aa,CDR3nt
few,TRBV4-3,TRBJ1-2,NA,CASSQESGTGYTF,TGCGCCAGCAGCCAAGAGTCGGGGACTGGCTACACCTTC
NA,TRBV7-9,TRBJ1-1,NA,CASSPGRAFF,TGTGCCAGCAGCCCAGGGAGAGCTTTCTTT
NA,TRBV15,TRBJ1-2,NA,CATSGFVRTF,TGTGCCACCAGCGGCTTCGTCCGCACCTTC
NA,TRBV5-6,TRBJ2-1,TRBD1,CASGDRVVDNEQFF,TGTGCCAGCGGCGACAGGGTAGTAGACAATGAGCAGTTCTTC
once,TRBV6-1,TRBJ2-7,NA,CASNRGAPPLEQYF,TGTGCCAGCAACCGAGGTGCCCCCCCCCTCGAGCAGTACTTC
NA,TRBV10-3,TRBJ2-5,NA,CAIRQDGETQYF,TGTGCCATCAGACAGGATGGGGAGACCCAGTACTTC
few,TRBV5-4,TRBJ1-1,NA,CASSLEVSNTEAFF,TGTGCCAGCAGCTTGGAGGTTAGTAACACTGAAGCTTTCTTT
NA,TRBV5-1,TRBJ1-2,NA,CASSSGSLNYGYTF,TGCGCCAGCAGCTCAGGGAGCCTGAACTATGGCTACACCTTC
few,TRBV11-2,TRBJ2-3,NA,CASSLMGRGWVADTQYF,TGTGCCAGCAGCTTAATGGGCAGGGGATGGGTCGCAGATACGCAGTATTTT
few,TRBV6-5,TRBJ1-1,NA,CASSHRDGGTEAFF,TGTGCCAGCAGTCACAGGGACGGTGGCACTGAAGCTTTCTTT
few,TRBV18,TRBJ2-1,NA,CASSPRENNEQFF,TGTGCCAGCTCGCCTCGTGAAAACAATGAGCAGTTCTTC
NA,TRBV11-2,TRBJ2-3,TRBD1,CASSLLQGASGTDTQYF,TGTGCCAGCAGCTTACTTCAGGGGGCGTCGGGCACAGATACGCAGTATTTT
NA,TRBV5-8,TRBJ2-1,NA,CASSLPGGLLYNEQFF,TGTGCCAGCAGCTTGCCGGGCGGACTCTTATACAATGAGCAGTTCTTC
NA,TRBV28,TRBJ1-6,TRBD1,CASSPMGQGGSPLHF,TGTGCCAGCAGCCCTATGGGACAGGGTGGTTCACCCCTCCACTTT
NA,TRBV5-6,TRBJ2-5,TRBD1,CASSQPARQGMVAQYF,TGTGCCAGCAGCCAGCCGGCTCGACAGGGGATGGTGGCCCAGTACTTC
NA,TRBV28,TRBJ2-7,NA,CASSKPGTGEQYF,TGTGCCAGCAGTAAACCCGGGACTGGAGAGCAGTACTTC
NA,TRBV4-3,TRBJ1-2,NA,CASSQVKGSYGYTF,TGCGCCAGCAGCCAAGTTAAAGGGAGCTATGGCTACACCTTC
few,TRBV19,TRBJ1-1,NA,CASSLGPNTEAFF,TGTGCCAGTAGTCTCGGTCCTAACACTGAAGCTTTCTTT
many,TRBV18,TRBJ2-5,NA,CASSLQETQYF,TGTGCCAGCTCACTCCAAGAGACCCAGTACTTC
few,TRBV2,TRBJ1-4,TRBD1,CATAPGQERLLFF,TGTGCCACAGCACCAGGACAGGAACGTCTTCTGTTTTTT
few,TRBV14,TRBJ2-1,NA,CASSRTPGSYNEQFF,TGTGCCAGCAGCCGGACCCCGGGCTCCTACAATGAGCAGTTCTTC
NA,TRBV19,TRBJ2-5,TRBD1,CASSGDRSETQYF,TGTGCCAGTAGTGGGGACAGGTCGGAGACCCAGTACTTC
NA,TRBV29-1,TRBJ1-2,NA,CSVPQDSNYGYTF,TGCAGCGTTCCACAGGACTCTAACTATGGCTACACCTTC
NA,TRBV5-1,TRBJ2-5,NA,CASSLGPRGRQETQYF,TGCGCCAGCAGCTTGGGGCCCAGGGGAAGGCAAGAGACCCAGTACTTC
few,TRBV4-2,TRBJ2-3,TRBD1,CASSRSWTGSIDTQYF,TGTGCCAGCAGCCGTTCGTGGACAGGGTCGATAGATACGCAGTATTTT
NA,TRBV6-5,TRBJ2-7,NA,CASSYSEGAASYEQYF,TGTGCCAGCAGTTACTCGGAGGGGGCGGCCTCCTACGAGCAGTACTTC
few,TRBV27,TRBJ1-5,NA,CASSLIFEPSNQPQHF,TGTGCCAGCAGTCTCATTTTCGAGCCTAGCAATCAGCCCCAGCATTTT
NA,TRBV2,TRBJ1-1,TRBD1,CASSADRGLIYTEAFF,TGTGCCAGCAGCGCCGACAGGGGTCTAATCTACACTGAAGCTTTCTTT
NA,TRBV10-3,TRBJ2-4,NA,CAISALGPGAKNIQYF,TGTGCCATCAGTGCCTTGGGCCCCGGAGCCAAAAACATTCAGTACTTC
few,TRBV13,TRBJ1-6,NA,CASSSSGGYNSPLHF,TGTGCCAGCAGCTCGTCGGGTGGATATAATTCACCCCTCCACTTT